This T cell receptor beta chain was profiled in a study of blood T cell repertoires in COVID-19. This CDR3 has 15 amino acids. J gave up 1 base and V 4 bases, and 7 bases lay outside the gene matches. CDR1 and CDR2 (germline): SGHRS, YFSETQ. Data came from immunoSEQ multiplex PCR; TCRdb stores just in-frame clones and leaves some out. The top ten hold approximately 3% of the sample, which has some 190,000 clones, 65% to 85% seen once. This chain uses TRBV5-1 with TRBJ1-1; 7 nucleotides line up with TRBD1. The specimen sequenced was PBMCs or T cells enriched from blood (not recorded which). The sequence was obtained from a young woman who had been exposed to COVID-19. The CDR3 DNA sequence: TGCGCCAGCAGCCCCGGGCACAGGGGGAACACTGAAGCTTTCTTT. It specifies CASSPGHRGNTEAFF.